Following are 7 T cell receptor beta chains from one sample sequenced in a study of T cell responses to AZD1222 COVID-19 vaccine. Sequencing used immunoSEQ multiplex PCR; TCRdb keeps in-frame clones, though not all of them. The sample records 90,000 to 120,000 clones, 89% being singletons. Specimen: peripheral blood, collected on day 0 of AZD1222 vaccination. The receptor set was obtained from an adult in good health.

The sample holds a few counts of this clone. The chain employs TRBV29-1 and TRBJ2-1, with TRBD2 matching 13 bases. In germline, CDR1 is SQVTM, CDR2 ANQGSEA. The CDR3 loop spans 14 amino acids. V dropped 3 bases and J dropped 6; count of bases not matched to a gene: 2. The CDR3 bases are TGCAGCGTTGACGGGACTAGCGGGACCAATGAGCAGTTCTTC. Encoded protein: CSVDGTSGTNEQFF.

In nucleotides, the CDR3 is TGTGCCTGGAGTGTATTAAGCGGGAGTATCTCCTATAATTCACCCCTCCACTTT. Translation gives CAWSVLSGSISYNSPLHF. This sequence joins TRBV30 and TRBJ1-6; D is unclear. Germline values: CDR1 GTSNPN, CDR2 SVGIG (reference sequence). CDR3 length: 18 residues. Between the trimmed V and J ends, which lost 0 bases and 0 bases, there was a span of 15 bases.

V gene TRBV6-1 combines with J gene TRBJ2-1; 11 positions match TRBD2. Germline loops: CDR1 MNHNS, CDR2 SASEGT. The length of the CDR3 is 15 residues. Losses at the gene ends were 0 bases for V and 7 bases for J; bases not matched to a gene: 2. As DNA, the CDR3 is TGTGCCAGCAGTGAAGCGGCTAGCGGGAGGAATGAGCAGTTCTTC. Residues: CASSEAASGRNEQFF.

V gene TRBV5-1 combines with J gene TRBJ1-1; perhaps TRBD1 as D (6 bases). The V and J ends lost 4 bases and 1 base respectively, with 11 bases between them. The CDR3 sequence is 14 residues long. Germline CDR1 reads SGHRS; CDR2 reads YFSETQ. As DNA, the CDR3 is TGCGCCAGCAGCGAAACAGGGACGAACACTGAAGCTTTCTTT. Translation gives CASSETGTNTEAFF.

This clone appeared a single time. The CDR3 protein is CASSPSTGSFTDTQYF. DNA for the CDR3: TGTGCCAGCAGCCCCTCGACCGGGAGTTTCACAGATACGCAGTATTTT. V usage is TRBV7-3 and J usage is TRBJ2-3; tentative D call: TRBD2 (6 bases). Trimming stripped 5 bases from V and 2 bases from J, with 17 bases between. The CDR3 spans 16 residues. CDR1 is SGHTA and CDR2 is FQGTGA in the germline V gene.

The chain couples TRBV6-5 to TRBJ1-2; TRBD1 matches 11 bases. Germline V gene data show CDR1 as MNHEY and CDR2 as SVGAGI. V was pared by 5 bases and J by 8 bases, with 7 bases of the junction left unmatched. CDR3 size: 14 residues. The CDR3, as DNA: TGTGCCAGCAGTCAGGACAGGGGGCTGTTCGGCTACACCTTC. Translating it yields CASSQDRGLFGYTF.

V gene TRBV10-3 combines with J gene TRBJ1-5; no reliable D call. Trimming shortened V by 2 bases and J by 5 bases, and 4 bases separated the two germline ends. Looked up from germline, CDR1 is ENHRY and CDR2 is SYGVKD. CDR3 length equals 12 residues. The CDR3 bases are TGTGCCATCAGTGAGAACGATCAGCCCCAGCATTTT. It encodes CAISENDQPQHF.